These T cell receptor beta chains were read from a single sample in a study of cytomegalovirus exposure and HLA in healthy donors. The repertoire was sequenced with immunoSEQ multiplex PCR; TCRdb's copy has only in-frame clones and lacks some. The sample consists of about 190,000 clones, approximately 80% of them appearing once. The specimen sequenced was PBMCs. The receptors originated from a man aged 35 to 55 in good health and CMV-seropositive. CDR3s include the opening cysteine and the closing phenylalanine or tryptophan. A D gene is named only where the DNA matches it firmly. Size is stated for part of the rows, as once, few or many counts, or as a class when the clone is expanded.

CDR3 DNA	CDR3 protein	CDR3 length	D gene	clone size	V gene	J gene
TGTGCCACGCGGGGGATGGGCGACTTTAACTATGGCTACACCTTC	CATRGMGDFNYGYTF	15	NA	NA	TRBV6-5	TRBJ1-2
TGTGCCAGCAAGGGACAGGGGAATTCACCCCTCCACTTT	CASKGQGNSPLHF	13	TRBD1	NA	TRBV6-1	TRBJ1-6
TGTGCCAGCGAAGGTCAGGGTGGCAATCAGCCCCAGCATTTT	CASEGQGGNQPQHF	14	NA	few	TRBV19	TRBJ1-5
TGTGCCAGCAGTGATCCGAGGACACAAGAGACCCAGTACTTC	CASSDPRTQETQYF	14	NA	NA	TRBV25-1	TRBJ2-5
TGTGCCAGCAGCCTCACTATTAACCAGGGGGAGCTGTTTTTT	CASSLTINQGELFF	14	NA	few	TRBV7-3	TRBJ2-2
TGTGCCAGCAGCAGCGGTCGAGACTCCTACAATGAGCAGTTCTTC	CASSSGRDSYNEQFF	15	NA	NA	TRBV7-8	TRBJ2-1
TGTGCCAGCTCTCACAGACAGGGAAACACCGGGGAGCTGTTTTTT	CASSHRQGNTGELFF	15	TRBD1	NA	TRBV18	TRBJ2-2
TGCGCCAGCAGCCCGCGGGGGGGTACAGATACGCAGTATTTT	CASSPRGGTDTQYF	14	TRBD2	NA	TRBV4-1	TRBJ2-3
TGTGCCAGCTCACGGCCCACCTACGAGCAGTACTTC	CASSRPTYEQYF	12	NA	once	TRBV18	TRBJ2-7
TGCGCCAGCAGCTTGAATCCAGCGGAGTACAATGAGCAGTTCTTC	CASSLNPAEYNEQFF	15	NA	NA	TRBV5-1	TRBJ2-1
TGTGCCAGCAGCCGCCGACAGGGGGCTTGGGAGCAGTACTTC	CASSRRQGAWEQYF	14	TRBD1	NA	TRBV7-2	TRBJ2-7
TGTGCCAGCAGTGACGGGGGGGCCACAGATACGCAGTATTTT	CASSDGGATDTQYF	14	NA	NA	TRBV6-4	TRBJ2-3
TGTGCCAGCAGCCAAGAGCAGACCGGACAGGGCTATGGCTACACCTTC	CASSQEQTGQGYGYTF	16	TRBD1	NA	TRBV5-5	TRBJ1-2
TGTGCCAGCAAGCCGGGACTAGGGAGCTCCTACGAGCAGTACTTC	CASKPGLGSSYEQYF	15	TRBD2	few	TRBV28	TRBJ2-7
TGTGCCAGCAGTTACTCGGGGATAACTAGGCAGCCCCAGCATTTT	CASSYSGITRQPQHF	15	NA	NA	TRBV6-6	TRBJ1-5
TGTGCCAGCAGTTACTCGAGAGACAGCTACGAGCAGTACTTC	CASSYSRDSYEQYF	14	NA	few	TRBV6-6	TRBJ2-7
TGTGCCAGCAGCTTGCTTTCTAGCGGGTACAATGAGCAGTTCTTC	CASSLLSSGYNEQFF	15	TRBD2	NA	TRBV7-9	TRBJ2-1
TGTGCCAGCAGTACAGGGCAGGCAGGGGCAAAAGAGCAGTTCTTC	CASSTGQAGAKEQFF	15	NA	once	TRBV2	TRBJ2-1
TGTGCCAGCAGCCCGCAGACAGGGACGAGTCAGCCCCAGCATTTT	CASSPQTGTSQPQHF	15	TRBD1	NA	TRBV6-5	TRBJ1-5
TGTGCCAGCAGCTTAGGGACAGTGGGCACAGATACGCAGTATTTT	CASSLGTVGTDTQYF	15	NA	NA	TRBV11-3	TRBJ2-3
TGTGCCAGCTCCCATGGGGACAGGGACCTCTACGAGCAGTACTTC	CASSHGDRDLYEQYF	15	TRBD1	NA	TRBV6-1	TRBJ2-7
TGTGCCAGCAGTGACCCACAGGGGGGGTGGGCCTACGAGCAGTACTTC	CASSDPQGGWAYEQYF	16	NA	NA	TRBV6-1	TRBJ2-7
TGTGCCAGCAGTACGGGACAGGGGGCCCGGACCCTCCACTTT	CASSTGQGARTLHF	14	TRBD1	NA	TRBV6-5	TRBJ1-6
TGCGCCAGCAGCCAAGGGCATAAAGGGACACGCAGAGACAATGAGCAGTTCTTC	CASSQGHKGTRRDNEQFF	18	NA	NA	TRBV4-3	TRBJ2-1
TGTGCCAGCAGCTTAGCGCCCCCACCGGGACTAGCGAGCACAGATACGCAGTATTTT	CASSLAPPPGLASTDTQYF	19	TRBD2	NA	TRBV7-9	TRBJ2-3
TGTGCCAGCAGCGCCTCTAGCGGGAGTGAAAATGAGCAGTTCTTC	CASSASSGSENEQFF	15	TRBD2	NA	TRBV5-4	TRBJ2-1
TGTGCCAGCAGCCAAGACCGTGGGGGACAGGGGATGAACGAGCAGTACTTC	CASSQDRGGQGMNEQYF	17	TRBD1	NA	TRBV7-9	TRBJ2-7
TGTGCCAGCAGCGCCCGGAGGGACCAAGAGACCCAGTACTTC	CASSARRDQETQYF	14	NA	NA	TRBV9	TRBJ2-5
TGTGCCATCAGGGAGGCTAGCGGGAGTCCTGTCTCGGGGCAGTACTTC	CAIREASGSPVSGQYF	16	TRBD2	few	TRBV10-3	TRBJ2-7
TGTGCCAGCATTAGAGGGGGCGCGTTCAATGAGCAGTTCTTC	CASIRGGAFNEQFF	14	TRBD1	NA	TRBV2	TRBJ2-1
TGTGCCAGTAGTACGACAGGGTTTCCTACCTACGAGCAGTACTTC	CASSTTGFPTYEQYF	15	TRBD1	NA	TRBV19	TRBJ2-7
TGTGCCAGCAGCTTAGGCTCAGGGGGCATCGATCAGCCCCAGCATTTT	CASSLGSGGIDQPQHF	16	TRBD1	few	TRBV7-9	TRBJ1-5
TGTGCCAGCAGCGTCGGACTTTTAACTAGCACAGATACGCAGTATTTT	CASSVGLLTSTDTQYF	16	NA	NA	TRBV9	TRBJ2-3
TGTTCCAGCAGCGGGAACCAGGGGGCCTACGAGCAGTACTTC	CSSSGNQGAYEQYF	14	NA	NA	TRBV7-9	TRBJ2-7
TGCGCCAGCAGCTTGGGGGGGGTTTCAGATACGCAGTATTTT	CASSLGGVSDTQYF	14	NA	NA	TRBV5-1	TRBJ2-3
TGTGCCACCAGCTTTGGGACAGGGAGTCATCAGCCCCAGCATTTT	CATSFGTGSHQPQHF	15	TRBD1	NA	TRBV15	TRBJ1-5
TGTGCCAGCAGTGAAGGGGGATGGCGGGACAGAGAATTC	CASSEGGWRDREF	13	NA	NA	TRBV6-1	TRBJ2-4
TGTGCCAGCAGTTACCTCGGCGGGGGCTCCTACGAGCAGTACTTC	CASSYLGGGSYEQYF	15	TRBD2	NA	TRBV6-5	TRBJ2-7
TGCGCCAGCAGCTTGGCTAGGACTAGCGGGAGGGCCTACGAGCAGTACTTC	CASSLARTSGRAYEQYF	17	TRBD2	NA	TRBV5-1	TRBJ2-7
TGTGCCAGCAGCCCCATCCCGGGACTGTATTACGAGCAGTACTTC	CASSPIPGLYYEQYF	15	NA	NA	TRBV6-5	TRBJ2-7
TGTGCCAGCAGCGTAGGAGGGTCCAGCGGGGACGCCGGGGAGCTGTTTTTT	CASSVGGSSGDAGELFF	17	TRBD2	NA	TRBV9	TRBJ2-2
TGCGCCAGCAGCCAAGATCCAGACAGTCAAGGGGCCAATCAGCCCCAGCATTTT	CASSQDPDSQGANQPQHF	18	NA	NA	TRBV4-1	TRBJ1-5
TGTGCCAGCAGCCAAATCGGGAAAGCGGGACTAAGCTCCTACGAGCAGTACTTC	CASSQIGKAGLSSYEQYF	18	TRBD2	NA	TRBV7-8	TRBJ2-7
TGTGCCAGCAGTTTACACAGGGGAAGAGTGGCCCTCCACTTT	CASSLHRGRVALHF	14	TRBD1	NA	TRBV28	TRBJ1-6
TGCAGCGCCGTCAACAGGGGGCTTCAGTACGAGCAGTACTTC	CSAVNRGLQYEQYF	14	TRBD1	NA	TRBV29-1	TRBJ2-7
TGCGCCAGCAGCGTGGCAGGGGGGTCCGGGGAGCTGTTTTTT	CASSVAGGSGELFF	14	NA	few	TRBV5-1	TRBJ2-2
TGCGCCAGCAGCTTGAAGGGAGTCGGGTTGGAAGCTTTCTTT	CASSLKGVGLEAFF	14	NA	NA	TRBV5-1	TRBJ1-1
TGTGCCAGCAGCGCAGGGAGGGCATATGGCTACACCTTC	CASSAGRAYGYTF	13	NA	NA	TRBV7-2	TRBJ1-2